This T cell receptor (beta chain) was found in a study of blood T cell repertoires in COVID-19. Overall study: There were acute and convalescent COVID-19 samples, and they came from the United States, Italy and Spain. The analysed material was cDNA or gDNA that came from T cells, B-cell-depleted T cells, or PBMCs.

Under the authors' procedure: By means of reference gene primer amplification, nucleated cell counts were estimated. The data were produced by immunoSEQ multiplex PCR, yet TCRdb's version contains in-frame clones alone and is incomplete. That table supplies the V and J calls and clone size; D and trimming were determined from the DNA. The repertoire holds around 190,000 clones, with 75% to 90% as singletons. Germline V CDR1 and CDR2: SGDLS, YYNGEE. The CDR3 is 16 residues long. V shed 4 bases, J shed 0 bases, and the junction held 5 bases outside the gene matches. The clonotype was recovered from a man aged 55-75 years with acute or convalescent COVID-19. The sequencing input was peripheral blood. The V call is TRBV9, the J call TRBJ2-2, with TRBD2 identical over 8 bases. CDR3 sequence reads: CASSPTSGTNTGELFF. The CDR3 bases are TGTGCCAGCAGCCCAACTAGCGGAACGAACACCGGGGAGCTGTTTTTT.